This TCR beta chain emerged from a study of CD8 T cells in Susac syndrome. With random hexamers, 0.5 to 1 ug RNA was reverse transcribed. Each CDR3 protein is one row after TCRdb ran MiXCR on the immunoSEQ multiplex PCR reads. The sample lists under 85,000 distinct CDR3 sequences; 94% were seen once. Germline-derived CDR1 and CDR2 are MNHEY and SMNVEV (reference sequence). The germline V and J ends were trimmed by 10 bases and 8 bases, with 15 bases remaining between them. The length of the CDR3 is 12 residues. This receptor was taken from a human donor with Susac syndrome. The sequencing input was CD8+ T cells from PBMCs. The V call is TRBV27, the J call TRBJ2-1, with D possibly matching TRBD2 (6 bases). The CDR3: CATWRGYDEQFF. In DNA, the CDR3 is TGTGCCACCTGGCGGGGATACGATGAGCAGTTCTTC.